This T cell receptor (beta chain) was found in a study of cytomegalovirus exposure and HLA in healthy donors. The CDR3 is made up of 15 amino acids. Germline CDR1 and CDR2: SEHNR and FQNEAQ (reference sequence). Trimming removed 2 bases at V and 5 bases at J, with 12 bases between. Study-wide findings and caveats: Accurate HLA-A and HLA-B prediction from TCR beta sequences was reported for most subjects.

A multiplex PCR was run with 60 Vbeta primers and 13 Jbeta primers. Only in-frame clones appear in the TCRdb table, and some are missing; sequencing was by immunoSEQ multiplex PCR. The sample lists approximately 76,000 clones; approximately 79% were seen once. Of note for this clone: Its antigen is as yet unknown.

V and J are TRBV7-9 and TRBJ1-4; D gene uncertain. This clonotype was obtained from a young man in good health and CMV-seronegative. Sequencing was carried out using PBMCs. CDR3 nucleotides: TGTGCCAGCAGCTTACGAGATCTGGGCAATGAAAAACTGTTTTTT. Translating gives CASSLRDLGNEKLFF.